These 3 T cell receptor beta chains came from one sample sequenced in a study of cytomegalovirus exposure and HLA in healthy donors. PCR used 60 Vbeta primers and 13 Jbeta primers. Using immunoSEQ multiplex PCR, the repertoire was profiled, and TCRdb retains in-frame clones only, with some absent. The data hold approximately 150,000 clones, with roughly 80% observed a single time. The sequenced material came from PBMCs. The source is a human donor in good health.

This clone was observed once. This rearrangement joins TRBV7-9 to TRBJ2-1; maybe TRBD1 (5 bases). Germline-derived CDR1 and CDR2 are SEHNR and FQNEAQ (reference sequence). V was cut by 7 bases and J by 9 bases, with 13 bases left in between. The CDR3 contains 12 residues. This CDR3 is CASKTGPSEQFF. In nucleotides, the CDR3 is TGTGCCAGCAAAACAGGTCCTAGTGAGCAGTTCTTC.

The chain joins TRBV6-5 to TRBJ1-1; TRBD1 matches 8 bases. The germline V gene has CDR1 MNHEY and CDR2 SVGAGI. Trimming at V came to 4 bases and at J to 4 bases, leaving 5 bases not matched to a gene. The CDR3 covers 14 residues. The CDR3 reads CASSSGTGGTEAFF. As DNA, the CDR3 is TGTGCCAGCAGTTCCGGGACAGGCGGCACTGAAGCTTTCTTT.

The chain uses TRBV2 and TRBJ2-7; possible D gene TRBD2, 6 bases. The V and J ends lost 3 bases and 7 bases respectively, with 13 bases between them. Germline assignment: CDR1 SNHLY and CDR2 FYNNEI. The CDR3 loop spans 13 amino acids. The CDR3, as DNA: TGTGCCAGCAGTGACGGTGCAGGGACTGAGCAGTACTTC. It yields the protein CASSDGAGTEQYF. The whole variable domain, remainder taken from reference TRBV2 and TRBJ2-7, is EPEVTQTPSHQVTQMGQEVILRCVPISNHLYFYWYRQILGQKVEFLVSFYNNEISEKSEIFDDQFSVERPDGSNFTLKIRSTKLEDSAMYFCASSDGAGTEQYFGPGTRLTVT.